This entry concerns a single T cell receptor (beta chain). TCRdb's copy holds only in-frame clones and misses some; the assay was immunoSEQ multiplex PCR. The data hold around 290,000 clones, with 80% to 90% observed a single time. Germline lookup yields CDR1 SNHLY and CDR2 FYNNEI. Trimming removed 5 bases from V and 3 bases from J; junction bases left unmatched: 4. This CDR3 contains 14 residues. The data originate from a study of blood T cell repertoires in COVID-19. The wider study: PBMCs, B-cell-depleted T cells, or T cells provided the cDNA or gDNA that made up the material.

Followed over time, Seattle patients had been enrolled while infection was active. The specimen sequenced was peripheral blood. The chain carries TRBV2 and TRBJ1-2; 9 bases fit TRBD1. The sequence derives from a woman between 65 and 79 years old with COVID-19, enrolled during active disease. For the CDR3, the DNA is TGTGCCAGCAGTTTTAGACAGGGGGACTATGGCTACACCTTC. This sequence encodes CASSFRQGDYGYTF.